This TCR beta chain is from a study of T cells in Graves' hyperthyroidism and ophthalmopathy. This CDR3 comprises 16 residues. The ends lost 5 bases at V and 0 bases at J; junction bases unmatched: 8. Looked up from germline, CDR1 is SNHLY and CDR2 is FYNNEI. PBMCs were sourced from more than 9 ml fresh peripheral blood. This clonotype was seen repeatedly, ten times or more. The antigen remains unidentified. Findings of the study overall: Model output signaled ophthalmopathy a median approximately six months ahead of onset.

RNA transcripts served as the template for amplifying TCR beta CDR3 regions. In the first-round RT-PCR of the TCR CDR3, the HTBI primer set was used. TCRdb re-called the multiplex PCR reads with MiXCR, one entry per CDR3 protein. The repertoire consists of about 380,000 distinct CDR3 sequences, with more than 14% occurring once and the leading ten covering around a fifth. The chain joins TRBV2 to TRBJ1-2, with 8 positions matching TRBD1. The sample consisted of blood. This TCR derives from a woman aged 30 to 39 with Graves' ophthalmopathy. The CDR3 sequence: CASSTGQGASNYGYTF. The CDR3 region has the DNA TGTGCCAGCAGTACCGGACAGGGCGCTTCTAACTATGGCTACACCTTC.